The next 11 T cell receptor beta chains were all read from a single sample in a study of T cell changes during pregnancy in multiple sclerosis. TCRdb's copy holds only in-frame clones and misses some; the assay was immunoSEQ multiplex PCR. The repertoire has tens of thousands of clones, around 88% of them found once; the top ten carry about 7%. Sequences were derived from CD8+ T cells from peripheral blood mononuclear cells, sampled in the first trimester of pregnancy. Receptors originate from a female donor with multiple sclerosis, enrolled in a pregnancy study.

V gene TRBV19 combines with J gene TRBJ2-3, with TRBD2 matching over 13 bases. The germline CDR1 and CDR2 sequences are LNHDA and SQIVND (reference sequence). V was pared by 5 bases and J by 3 bases, with 2 bases of the junction left unmatched. The CDR3 totals 15 residues. The CDR3 region is CASSLLAGGTDTQYF. In DNA, the CDR3 is TGTGCCAGTAGTCTACTAGCGGGGGGGACAGATACGCAGTATTTT.

The chain joins TRBV7-9 to TRBJ2-1; 8 bases match TRBD2. Losses at the gene ends were 6 bases for V and 0 bases for J; bases not matched to a gene: 4. The germline V gene encodes CDR1 SEHNR and CDR2 FQNEAQ (reference sequence). This CDR3 spans 15 amino acids. The CDR3 reads CASRGLASSYNEQFF. The CDR3 DNA is TGTGCCAGCAGAGGACTAGCTAGCTCCTACAATGAGCAGTTCTTC.

The chain is built from TRBV5-1 and TRBJ2-1; TRBD2 matches at 7 bases. The CDR3 sequence is 15 residues long. Germline V gives CDR1 SGHRS, CDR2 YFSETQ. V trimming: 3 bases; J trimming: 4 bases; junction bases outside the gene matches: 7. CDR3 in amino acids: CASSSGGREYNEQFF. CDR3 nucleotide sequence: TGCGCCAGCAGCTCGGGGGGACGGGAGTACAATGAGCAGTTCTTC.

The chain couples TRBV4-3 to TRBJ2-1; TRBD1 matches at 9 bases. Germline V lookup: CDR1 LGHNA, CDR2 YSLEER. V shed 8 bases, J shed 4 bases, and the junction held 9 bases outside the gene matches. This CDR3 region has 15 residues. The CDR3 sequence is CASGTGTGKYNEQFF. The CDR3 coding sequence is TGCGCCAGCGGTACCGGGACAGGGAAGTACAATGAGCAGTTCTTC.

The chain combines TRBV19 with TRBJ2-5; 7 bases agree with TRBD1. The CDR3 contains 13 residues. V shed 7 bases, J shed 2 bases, and the junction held 4 bases outside the gene matches. Per germline, CDR1 LNHDA and CDR2 SQIVND (reference sequence). The CDR3 DNA reads TGTGCCAGTAATGACAGGGTACAAGAGACCCAGTACTTC. Encoded protein: CASNDRVQETQYF.

CDR3 in DNA: TGTGCCAGTACGATCGCGGGGAGCAATCAGCCCCAGCATTTT. Residues: CASTIAGSNQPQHF. V usage is TRBV19 and J usage is TRBJ1-5; D gene uncertain. CDR1 is LNHDA and CDR2 is SQIVND in the germline V gene (reference sequence). This CDR3 comprises 14 residues. V was pared by 7 bases and J by 1 base, with 11 bases between.

The chain couples TRBV11-2 to TRBJ1-1; 7 positions agree with TRBD1. The trim removed 7 bases at V and 3 bases at J, leaving 14 bases unmatched. CDR1 is SGHAT, CDR2 FQNNGV, per germline. CDR3 size: 16 residues. CDR3 bases: TGTGCCAGCACCGAACGCAGGGGGTCGGATGACACTGAAGCTTTCTTT. Translated: CASTERRGSDDTEAFF.

The chain employs TRBV28 and TRBJ2-7, with D possibly TRBD1 on 6 matching bases. The CDR3 loop spans 13 amino acids. Germline assignment: CDR1 MDHEN and CDR2 SYDVKM. V dropped 7 bases and J dropped 3 bases, with 13 bases sitting between them. The CDR3 DNA sequence: TGTGCCAGCACCCCGGACAGCTTCTACGAGCAGTACTTC. Encoded protein: CASTPDSFYEQYF.

The chain recombines TRBV7-9 with TRBJ1-2; perhaps TRBD1 as D (5 bases). This CDR3 has 12 amino acids. The germline V and J ends were trimmed by 11 bases and 2 bases, with 12 bases remaining between them. Germline V gene sequence: CDR1 SEHNR, CDR2 FQNEAQ (reference sequence). CDR3 DNA sequence: TGTGCCTCCCAGGGCTCCAACTATGGCTACACCTTC. Translation gives CASQGSNYGYTF. The full variable domain, in which reference TRBV7-9 and TRBJ1-2 provide the parts outside the CDR3, is DTGVSQNPRHKITKRGQNVTFRCDPISEHNRLYWYRQTLGQGPEFLTYFQNEAQLEKSRLLSDRFSAERPKGSFSTLEIQRTEQGDSAMYLCASQGSNYGYTFGSGTRLTVV.

The chain carries TRBV25-1 and TRBJ1-1, with D possibly matching TRBD1 (5 bases). Germline-derived CDR1 and CDR2 are MGHDK and SYGVNS. V shed 1 base and J shed 3 bases, with 15 bases lying between them. The CDR3 spans 16 residues. This CDR3 reads CASSESRGGIDTEAFF. The CDR3 bases are TGTGCCAGCAGTGAATCCCGCGGGGGAATCGACACTGAAGCTTTCTTT.

The chain is built from TRBV6-4 and TRBJ2-7, with TRBD2 identical over 7 bases. This CDR3 has 13 residues. CDR1 and CDR2 (germline): MRHNA, SNTAGT. V shed 3 bases, J shed 6 bases, and the junction held 5 bases outside the gene matches. The CDR3 loop is CASSEGLGGEQYF. The CDR3 DNA follows: TGTGCCAGCAGTGAAGGACTAGGAGGCGAGCAGTACTTC.